This T cell receptor (beta chain) was recorded in a study of OX40 agonist ivuxolimab in advanced cancers. With regard to the full study: Ivuxolimab was a fully human IgG2 agonistic monoclonal antibody targeting the costimulatory receptor OX40 (CD134). Partial responses were achieved by three dose-escalation patients, of whom one had hepatocellular carcinoma and two had cutaneous melanoma. The dose-escalation cohort was about 87% male with a mean age of roughly 62 years, ranging from roughly 23 to 85. The point of sequencing TCRbeta in the periphery was to test whether ivuxolimab changed TCR sequence diversity and drove clonal T-cell expansion. The paper reports the monotherapy dose-escalation portion (N of about 47 patients) of the phase I ivuxolimab trial. Of the approximately 50 patients in dose escalation, 19 had hepatocellular carcinoma, some 15 had melanoma, 9 had renal cell carcinoma and 9 had head and neck cancer. Intravenous ivuxolimab was administered to patients every 2 weeks at six dose levels: 0.01, 0.1, 0.3, 1.5, 3 and 10 mg/kg. Patients were allowed to have had prior anti-PD-1, anti-PD-L1 or anti-CTLA-4 therapy, and around two fifths of the dose-escalation patients had been treated with checkpoint inhibitors. General findings and caveats noted by the study authors: At doses of 0.1 to 3.0 mg/kg, clonal expansion of both CD4+ and CD8+ blood T cells was observed from baseline to week 6. After ivuxolimab, CD8+ T cells had more expanded clones than CD4+ T cells on average. Antigen specificity was not determined for the clonally expanded peripheral T cells. Low levels of normalized T-cell clonal expansion were also seen in some nonresponding patients. In the 0.1-3.0 mg/kg groups, partial responders had among the lowest normalized peripheral clonal expansion, particularly in CD8+ T cells.

The trial excluded patients who had a history of autoimmune disease or were on systemic immunosuppression. Peripheral blood for TCR sequencing was drawn from every dose cohort at baseline, at cycle 4 day 1 and at cycle 7 day 1. The samples were drawn from a first-in-human, open-label, multicenter phase I dose-escalation trial of ivuxolimab. The trial enrolled adults with locally advanced or metastatic head and neck squamous cell, hepatocellular, melanoma or renal cell carcinoma. CD4+ and CD8+ T cells were sorted separately from peripheral blood before TCR sequencing. To sequence the TCRbeta CDR3 region, genomic DNA was isolated from the sorted cells. TCRbeta CDR3 regions were sequenced using the immunoSEQ Assay. Held by TCRdb, this immuneACCESS table contains in-frame sequences only and omits some clones. Under half of the omission traces to an unresolved V gene where checked; the cause of the rest is unknown. For this sample there are under 90,000 clones; around 83% appear just once. The ten largest clones represent 0.2% to 0.25% of the sample.

With regard to this clone: The clone's antigen remains unknown. Germline and junction disagree at one end, which may indicate a read error. The sample contains more than one DNA sequence encoding this CDR3.

Sequences KGHSH (CDR1) and LQKENI (CDR2) are obtained from the germline V gene. From its cysteine to its phenylalanine, the CDR3 spans 16 amino acids. Only the CDR3 DNA is retained, 48 bases long and in frame from the first base. The sequence was collected from an adult with an advanced solid tumor such as melanoma, head and neck, liver or kidney cancer. The rearrangement combines TRBV18 with TRBJ1-2, with 9 bases aligning to TRBD1. The sample in question was CD4+ or CD8+ T cells sorted from blood, obtained in a trial of the OX40 agonist ivuxolimab. The CDR3 has the sequence CASSPSRDREKEGYTF. The nucleotide sequence is given as TGTGCCAGCTCGCCAAGCCGGGACAGGGAAAAGGAAGGCTATACCTTC.